These T cell receptor beta chains were read from a single sample in a study of beta chain features in type 1 diabetes. Profiling relied on immunoSEQ multiplex PCR, and the TCRdb table lists in-frame clones only, not all of them. The table includes 50,000 to 70,000 clones, under 60% detected once. The specimen sequenced was Tregs from blood. The receptors stem from a woman aged 40 to 49 with type 1 diabetes. The CDR3 runs from the conserved cysteine through the conserved F or W. D genes are given only for firm matches. Clone size, where shown, is once, few, many, or a class for clones that have expanded.

clone size,V gene,D gene,J gene,CDR3 protein,CDR3 DNA
.,TRBV28,TRBD1,TRBJ2-7,CASSSPDRERGEQYF,TGTGCCAGCAGTTCCCCGGACAGGGAAAGAGGCGAGCAGTACTTC
.,TRBV28,.,TRBJ1-5,CASGTPNQPQHF,TGTGCCAGCGGGACACCTAATCAGCCCCAGCATTTT
.,TRBV5-1,TRBD2,TRBJ2-5,CASSLLLAEETQYF,TGCGCCAGCAGCTTGTTACTAGCGGAGGAGACCCAGTACTTC
.,TRBV2,.,TRBJ2-7,CASSEQDYEQYF,TGTGCCAGCAGTGAACAGGACTACGAGCAGTACTTC
once,TRBV6-5,TRBD2,TRBJ2-1,CASRSGTSGYNEQFF,TGTGCCAGCAGGTCCGGGACTAGCGGTTACAATGAGCAGTTCTTC
few,TRBV29-1,TRBD2,TRBJ2-3,CSVRLAGRTQYF,TGCAGCGTTCGACTAGCGGGGCGTACGCAGTATTTT
.,TRBV27,.,TRBJ1-5,CASRPGGGGSNQPQHF,TGTGCCAGCAGACCGGGCGGGGGAGGAAGCAATCAGCCCCAGCATTTT
.,TRBV13,TRBD2,TRBJ2-3,CASSATEPASGSPDTQYF,TGTGCCAGCAGCGCAACCGAGCCCGCTAGCGGGAGTCCAGATACGCAGTATTTT
.,TRBV5-8,TRBD1,TRBJ1-1,CASSTGTGGTEAFF,TGTGCCAGCAGCACCGGGACAGGGGGGACTGAAGCTTTCTTT
.,TRBV29-1,.,TRBJ2-4,CSVLASKNIQYF,TGCAGCGTTCTAGCTTCCAAAAACATTCAGTACTTC
few,TRBV6-1,TRBD1,TRBJ2-3,CASSEPGTAYDTQYF,TGTGCCAGCAGTGAACCTGGGACAGCCTATGATACGCAGTATTTT
.,TRBV7-9,TRBD2,TRBJ2-2,CASSRSGGTGELFF,TGTGCCAGCAGCCGGTCGGGGGGCACCGGGGAGCTGTTTTTT
.,TRBV19,TRBD2,TRBJ2-5,CASRGAGEMAQYF,TGTGCCAGTAGAGGCGCGGGGGAAATGGCCCAGTACTTC
.,TRBV29-1,.,TRBJ2-2,CSVSGESNTGELFF,TGCAGCGTTAGCGGCGAATCGAACACCGGGGAGCTGTTTTTT
.,TRBV6-5,TRBD1,TRBJ1-1,CASRGQPNTEAFF,TGTGCCAGCAGGGGACAGCCGAACACTGAAGCTTTCTTT
.,TRBV6-5,TRBD1,TRBJ2-7,CASRVGQGGYEQYF,TGTGCCAGCAGAGTCGGACAGGGCGGGTACGAGCAGTACTTC
medium-sized,TRBV7-3,TRBD1,TRBJ2-7,CASSLTGGQLYEQYF,TGTGCCAGCAGCTTAACTGGGGGACAGCTCTACGAGCAGTACTTC
few,TRBV7-9,.,TRBJ2-7,CASSPTVTYEQYF,TGTGCCAGCAGCCCAACAGTTACCTACGAGCAGTACTTC
.,TRBV4-1,.,TRBJ2-3,CASSQRGGTDTQYF,TGCGCCAGCAGCCAACGCGGGGGCACAGATACGCAGTATTTT
once,TRBV7-9,.,TRBJ1-1,CASSHDRDTEAFF,TGTGCCAGCAGCCACGACCGGGACACTGAAGCTTTCTTT
.,TRBV18,.,TRBJ1-4,CASSEWARNEKLFF,TGTGCCAGCTCAGAATGGGCCAGAAATGAAAAACTGTTTTTT
few,TRBV5-1,TRBD1,TRBJ1-1,CASSLTGANTEAFF,TGCGCCAGCAGCTTGACAGGGGCAAACACTGAAGCTTTCTTT
few,TRBV7-2,.,TRBJ1-2,CASTFRLAGTSGLYGYTF,TGTGCCAGCACCTTCCGGCTGGCAGGCACCTCCGGACTATATGGCTACACCTTC
.,TRBV27,TRBD1,TRBJ1-2,CASGKQGGANYGYTF,TGTGCCAGCGGAAAACAGGGGGGGGCTAACTATGGCTACACCTTC
.,TRBV10-3,TRBD2,TRBJ2-3,CAISTSGSTDTQYF,TGTGCCATCTCGACTAGCGGGAGCACAGATACGCAGTATTTT
.,TRBV30,.,TRBJ2-5,CAWSRQETQYF,TGTGCCTGGAGTCGCCAAGAGACCCAGTACTTC
.,TRBV6-6,.,TRBJ1-3,CASSPKGSDGNTIYF,TGTGCCAGCAGTCCCAAGGGGTCTGATGGAAACACCATATATTTT
.,TRBV6-6,.,TRBJ2-7,CASTPLGASYEQYF,TGTGCCAGCACCCCCCTGGGGGCCTCCTACGAGCAGTACTTC
.,TRBV7-2,TRBD1,TRBJ1-5,CASSHTTGTGIQPQHF,TGTGCCAGCAGCCACACCACCGGGACAGGGATTCAGCCCCAGCATTTT
.,TRBV18,.,TRBJ2-5,CASSPRAGEWETQYF,TGTGCCAGCTCACCACGGGCCGGGGAGTGGGAGACCCAGTACTTC
.,TRBV2,TRBD1,TRBJ1-5,CASSRGQGSYSNQPQHF,TGTGCCAGCAGCCGGGGACAGGGGTCCTATAGCAATCAGCCCCAGCATTTT
.,TRBV28,TRBD2,TRBJ2-2,CASRPSGPNTGELFF,TGTGCCAGCAGACCTAGCGGACCGAACACCGGGGAGCTGTTTTTT
few,TRBV5-1,TRBD1,TRBJ2-2,CASSLRDRDPTGELFF,TGCGCCAGCAGCTTGAGGGACAGGGATCCTACCGGGGAGCTGTTTTTT
.,TRBV28,TRBD2,TRBJ2-3,CASSLWGAGATDTQYF,TGTGCCAGCAGTTTATGGGGAGCGGGGGCCACAGATACGCAGTATTTT
.,TRBV7-9,TRBD1,TRBJ1-2,CASSLGDSGDGYTF,TGTGCCAGCAGCTTAGGGGACAGTGGGGATGGCTACACCTTC
.,TRBV7-8,.,TRBJ1-5,CASSPMGGGNQPQHF,TGTGCCAGCAGCCCCATGGGGGGAGGCAATCAGCCCCAGCATTTT
.,TRBV19,TRBD1,TRBJ1-2,CASRWDSFYGYTF,TGTGCCAGTCGTTGGGACAGCTTCTATGGCTACACCTTC
.,TRBV13,.,TRBJ2-3,CASSSSRDTQYF,TGTGCCAGCAGCTCCTCCAGGGATACGCAGTATTTT
.,TRBV29-1,TRBD1,TRBJ1-1,CSVDRTPGTEAFF,TGCAGCGTGGACAGGACACCGGGGACTGAAGCTTTCTTT
.,TRBV19,.,TRBJ1-2,CATSMEGAYGYTF,TGTGCCACCTCTATGGAAGGGGCCTATGGCTACACCTTC
.,TRBV28,.,TRBJ1-2,CASSLGGYGYTF,TGTGCCAGCAGTTTAGGAGGGTATGGCTACACCTTC
.,TRBV6-6,TRBD1,TRBJ2-5,CASSPTGGIETQYF,TGTGCCAGCAGTCCAACAGGGGGGATAGAGACCCAGTACTTC
.,TRBV7-2,.,TRBJ2-1,CASSFQGLGNEQFF,TGTGCCAGCAGCTTCCAGGGGTTGGGGAATGAGCAGTTCTTC
few,TRBV5-1,.,TRBJ2-7,CASSLAPGNDEQYF,TGCGCCAGCAGCTTGGCCCCAGGGAACGACGAGCAGTACTTC
.,TRBV5-1,TRBD2,TRBJ2-7,CASSLSGRLYEQYF,TGCGCCAGCAGCTTGAGCGGGAGGCTCTACGAGCAGTACTTC
.,TRBV19,TRBD1,TRBJ2-7,CASSRTGGGEQYF,TGTGCCAGTAGTAGGACAGGGGGCGGCGAGCAGTACTTC